These 7 T cell receptor beta chains were sequenced from one sample in a study of immune evolution from preneoplasia to lung adenocarcinoma listed by TCRdb under 2021. Library preparation employed the immunoSEQ multiplex PCR assay. TCRdb's version of the immuneACCESS table is confined to in-frame rearrangements and falls short of the full clone set. An unresolved V gene accounts for under half of the shortfall where checked; the remainder is of unknown origin. This sample gives around 4,500 clones in total; roughly 76% of them show up just once. Clones ranked in the top ten supply roughly 5.6% of the sample. The sample was FFPE adjacent normal lung tissue. The receptor set was obtained from a person aged 70 to 79 with lung adenocarcinoma.

There are a few counts of this clone. The chain uses TRBV4-2 and TRBJ1-5; D is unclear. The germline gives CDR1 LGHNA, CDR2 YNFKEQ. The CDR3 runs 14 residues. The V end was cut by 1 base, the J end by 2 bases, with 6 bases between. The CDR3, as DNA: TGTGCCAGCAGCCAAGGTAGTGGCAATCAGCCCCAGCATTTT. Residues: CASSQGSGNQPQHF.

J is TRBJ2-2 and V is TRBV19, with D maybe TRBD2 (6 bases). The CDR3 runs 13 residues. The germline gives CDR1 LNHDA, CDR2 SQIVND (reference sequence). Trimming removed 7 bases at V and 6 bases at J, with 12 bases between. The CDR3 is CASNHGRSGELFF. The CDR3 coding sequence is TGTGCCAGTAACCACGGGAGATCCGGGGAGCTGTTTTTT.

This rearrangement joins TRBV6-6 to TRBJ1-5; D not resolved. The CDR3 runs to 13 residues. CDR1 and CDR2 from the germline V gene are MNHNY and SVGAGI (reference sequence). V dropped 7 bases and J dropped 3 bases, with 10 bases sitting between them. Here the CDR3 DNA reads TGTGCCAGCACGAGAATTTCCAATCAGCCCCAGCATTTT. Protein sequence: CASTRISNQPQHF.

In DNA form, the CDR3 reads TGTGCCAGCAGTTTTAGAGGCGGGTACGGCGGCTACACCTTC. Its protein is CASSFRGGYGGYTF. V usage is TRBV28 and J usage is TRBJ1-2; D gene uncertain. The V gene lost 3 bases and the J gene lost 8 bases, with 16 bases spanning the gap. The CDR3 is 14 amino acids. CDR1 and CDR2 from the germline V gene are MDHEN and SYDVKM.

The rearrangement uses TRBV11-2 and TRBJ2-5; 11 nucleotides agree with TRBD2. The germline gives CDR1 SGHAT, CDR2 FQNNGV. Losses at the gene ends were 5 bases for V and 5 bases for J; bases not matched to a gene: 16. The CDR3 is made up of 18 amino acids. The CDR3, as DNA: TGTGCCAGCAGCAAACATATAGCGGGGGGGCTTTGGGGGGAGACCCAGTACTTC. Its protein is CASSKHIAGGLWGETQYF.

This clone has a handful of counts. The chain joins TRBV20-1 to TRBJ2-7; D is uncertain. The germline gives CDR1 DFQATT, CDR2 SNEGSKA (reference sequence). The V and J ends lost 3 bases and 3 bases respectively, with 6 bases between them. The CDR3 spans 11 residues. Written as DNA, the CDR3 is TGCAGTGCTAGTTACCACTACGAGCAGTACTTC. This encodes CSASYHYEQYF.

This clone occurred once. The chain links TRBV5-6 to TRBJ2-2; D is possibly TRBD1 (5 bases). From germline, CDR1 is SGHDT and CDR2 YYEEEE. The CDR3 totals 16 residues. The V end lost 2 bases, the J end lost 6 bases, and 17 bases lay between the germline ends. The CDR3 region is CASSFERGGLAGELFF. CDR3 DNA sequence: TGTGCCAGCAGCTTTGAAAGGGGCGGTTTGGCCGGGGAGCTGTTTTTT. Full variable domain (remainder filled in from reference TRBV5-6 and TRBJ2-2): DAGVTQSPTHLIKTRGQQVTLRCSPKSGHDTVSWYQQALGQGPQFIFQYYEEEERQRGNFPDRFSGHQFPNYSSELNVNALLLGDSALYLCASSFERGGLAGELFFGEGSRLTVL.